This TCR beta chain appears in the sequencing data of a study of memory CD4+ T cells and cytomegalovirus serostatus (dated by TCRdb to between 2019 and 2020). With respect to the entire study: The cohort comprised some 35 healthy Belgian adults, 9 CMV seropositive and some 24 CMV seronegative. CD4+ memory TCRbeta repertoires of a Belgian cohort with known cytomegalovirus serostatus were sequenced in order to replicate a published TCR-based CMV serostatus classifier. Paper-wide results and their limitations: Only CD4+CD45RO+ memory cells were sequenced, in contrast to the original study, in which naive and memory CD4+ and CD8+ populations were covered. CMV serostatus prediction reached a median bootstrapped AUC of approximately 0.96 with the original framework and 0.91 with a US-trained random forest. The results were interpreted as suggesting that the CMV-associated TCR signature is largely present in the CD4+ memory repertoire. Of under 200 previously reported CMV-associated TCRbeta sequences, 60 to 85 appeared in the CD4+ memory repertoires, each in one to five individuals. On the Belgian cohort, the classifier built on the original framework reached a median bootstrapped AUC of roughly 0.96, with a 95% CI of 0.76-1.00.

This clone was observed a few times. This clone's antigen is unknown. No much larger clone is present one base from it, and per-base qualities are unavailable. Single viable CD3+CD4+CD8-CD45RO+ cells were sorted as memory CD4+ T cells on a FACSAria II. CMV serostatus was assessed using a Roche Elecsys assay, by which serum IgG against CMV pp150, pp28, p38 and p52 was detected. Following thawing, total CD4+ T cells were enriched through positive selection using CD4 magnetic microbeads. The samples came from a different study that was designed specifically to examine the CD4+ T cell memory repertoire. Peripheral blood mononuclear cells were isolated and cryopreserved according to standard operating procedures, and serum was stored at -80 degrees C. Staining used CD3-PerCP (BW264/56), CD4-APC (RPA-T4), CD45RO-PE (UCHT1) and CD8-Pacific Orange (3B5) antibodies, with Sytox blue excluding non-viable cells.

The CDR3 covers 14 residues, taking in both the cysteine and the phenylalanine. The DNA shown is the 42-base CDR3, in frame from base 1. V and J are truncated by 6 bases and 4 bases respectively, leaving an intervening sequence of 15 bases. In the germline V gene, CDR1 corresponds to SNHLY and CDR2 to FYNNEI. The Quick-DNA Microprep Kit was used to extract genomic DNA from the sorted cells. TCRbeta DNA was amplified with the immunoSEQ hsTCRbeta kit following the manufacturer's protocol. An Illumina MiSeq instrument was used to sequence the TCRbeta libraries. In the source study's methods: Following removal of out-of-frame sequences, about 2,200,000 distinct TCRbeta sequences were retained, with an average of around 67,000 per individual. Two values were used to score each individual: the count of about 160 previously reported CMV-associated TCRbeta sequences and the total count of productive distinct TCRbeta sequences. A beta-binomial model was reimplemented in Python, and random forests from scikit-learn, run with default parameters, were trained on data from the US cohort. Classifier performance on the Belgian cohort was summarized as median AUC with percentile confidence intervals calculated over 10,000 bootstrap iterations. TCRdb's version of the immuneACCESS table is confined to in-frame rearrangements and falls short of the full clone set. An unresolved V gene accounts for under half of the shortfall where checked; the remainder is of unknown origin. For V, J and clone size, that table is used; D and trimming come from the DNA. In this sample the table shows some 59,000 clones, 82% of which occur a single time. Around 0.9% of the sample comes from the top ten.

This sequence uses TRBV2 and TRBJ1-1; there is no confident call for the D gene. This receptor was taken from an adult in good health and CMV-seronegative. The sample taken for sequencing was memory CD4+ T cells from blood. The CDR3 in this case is CASSDQRLGTEAFF. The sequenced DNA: TGTGCCAGCAGCGATCAGAGGTTAGGCACTGAAGCTTTCTTT.